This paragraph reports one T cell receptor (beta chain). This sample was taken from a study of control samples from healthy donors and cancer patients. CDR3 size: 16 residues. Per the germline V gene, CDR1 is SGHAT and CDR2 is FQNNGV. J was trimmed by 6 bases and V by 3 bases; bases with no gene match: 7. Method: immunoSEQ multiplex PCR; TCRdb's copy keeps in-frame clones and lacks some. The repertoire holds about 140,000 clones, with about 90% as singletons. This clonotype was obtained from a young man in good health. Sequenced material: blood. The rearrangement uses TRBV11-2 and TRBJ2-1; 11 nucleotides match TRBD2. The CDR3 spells CASSFTLAGGPNEQFF. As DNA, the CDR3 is TGTGCCAGCAGCTTTACTCTAGCGGGGGGTCCCAATGAGCAGTTCTTC. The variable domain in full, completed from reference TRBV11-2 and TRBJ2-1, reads EAGVAQSPRYKIIEKRQSVAFWCNPISGHATLYWYQQILGQGPKLLIQFQNNGVVDDSQLPKDRFSAERLKGVDSTLKIQPAKLEDSAVYLCASSFTLAGGPNEQFFGPGTRLTVL.